This section outlines one T cell receptor (beta chain) sequence together with its context. The antigen is undetermined. With 5 bases clipped from V and 3 bases from J, the junction kept 4 bases outside the gene matches. The CDR3 runs to 17 residues. Germline CDR1 reads SGHNT; CDR2 reads YYREEE (reference sequence). The source of the sample is a study of Tregs in tolerant kidney transplant recipients. Findings and caveats of the study: No direct test of biological reproducibility was done here. Few patients were studied, so findings need validation in larger groups.

Thawed PBMCs were FACS-sorted into unstimulated CD4+CD25+CD127- regulatory T cells, CD4+CD25- non-regulatory cells, CD4 and CD8 cells. Sequencing used immunoSEQ multiplex PCR; TCRdb keeps in-frame clones, though not all of them. Of about 69,000 clones listed, 85% to 90% are singletons. This chain uses TRBV5-4 with TRBJ2-2, with 16 bases identical to TRBD2. This TCR was sampled from a human donor who received a combined kidney and bone marrow transplant. Here the sequenced sample was CD4+ T cells from blood, taken before the transplant. CDR3 region: CASRTGTSGRDTGELFF. In DNA, the CDR3 is TGTGCCAGCAGAACCGGGACTAGCGGGAGGGACACCGGGGAGCTGTTTTTT.